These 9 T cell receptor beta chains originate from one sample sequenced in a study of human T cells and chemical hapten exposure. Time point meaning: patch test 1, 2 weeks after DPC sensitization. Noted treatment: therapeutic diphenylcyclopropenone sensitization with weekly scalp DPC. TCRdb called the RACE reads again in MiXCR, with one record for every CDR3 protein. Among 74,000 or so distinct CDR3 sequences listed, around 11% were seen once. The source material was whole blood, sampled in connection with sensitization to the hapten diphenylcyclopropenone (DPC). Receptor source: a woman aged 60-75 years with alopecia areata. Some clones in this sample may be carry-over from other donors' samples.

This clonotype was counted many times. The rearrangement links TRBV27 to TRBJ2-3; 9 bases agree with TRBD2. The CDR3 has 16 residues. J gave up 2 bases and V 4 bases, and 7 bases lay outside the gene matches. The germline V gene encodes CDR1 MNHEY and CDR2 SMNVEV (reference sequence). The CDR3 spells CASSSGTSRHTDTQYF. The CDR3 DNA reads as TGTGCCAGCAGTTCCGGGACTAGCAGACACACAGATACGCAGTATTTT.

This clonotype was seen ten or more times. Here the CDR3 reads CATQQQGNTEAFF. The DNA for the CDR3 is TGTGCTACCCAACAACAGGGAAACACTGAAGCTTTCTTT. The genes are TRBV12-5 and TRBJ1-1; perhaps TRBD1 as D (6 bases). The V gene lost 10 bases and the J gene lost 2 bases, with 14 bases spanning the gap. The CDR3 contains 13 residues. CDR1 is LGHNT and CDR2 is FRNRAP in the germline V gene.

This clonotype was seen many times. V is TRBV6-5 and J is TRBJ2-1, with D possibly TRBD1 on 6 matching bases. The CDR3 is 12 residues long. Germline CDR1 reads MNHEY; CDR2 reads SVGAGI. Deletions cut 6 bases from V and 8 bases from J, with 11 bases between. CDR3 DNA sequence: TGTGCCAGCAGAGAAACAGGGTATGAGCAGTTCTTC. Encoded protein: CASRETGYEQFF.

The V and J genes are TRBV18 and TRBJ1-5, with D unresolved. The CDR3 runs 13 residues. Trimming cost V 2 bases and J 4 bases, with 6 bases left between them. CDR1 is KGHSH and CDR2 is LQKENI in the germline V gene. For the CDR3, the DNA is TGTGCCAGCTCACCAGAGGTTAATCAGCCCCAGCATTTT. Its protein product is CASSPEVNQPQHF.

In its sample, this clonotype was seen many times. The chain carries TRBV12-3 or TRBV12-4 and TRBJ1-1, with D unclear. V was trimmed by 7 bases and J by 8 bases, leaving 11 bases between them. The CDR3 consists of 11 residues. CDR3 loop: CASTFTGEAFF. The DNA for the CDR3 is TGTGCCAGCACCTTTACGGGGGAAGCTTTCTTT.

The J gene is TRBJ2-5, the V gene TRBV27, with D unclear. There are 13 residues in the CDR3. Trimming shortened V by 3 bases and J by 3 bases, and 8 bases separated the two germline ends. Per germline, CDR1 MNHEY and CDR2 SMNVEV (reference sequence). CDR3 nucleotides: TGTGCCAGCAGTTTGGCTGGGAAAGAGACCCAGTACTTC. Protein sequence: CASSLAGKETQYF.

The CDR3 DNA reads as TGTGCCAGCAGCCTGGGGGGAGAAGGGCAGTACTTC. Its translation is CASSLGGEGQYF. The chain links TRBV5-6 to TRBJ2-7, with TRBD2 as a possible D gene (6 bases). CDR3 length equals 12 residues. Germline CDR1 and CDR2: SGHDT and YYEEEE. V lost 4 bases to trimming and J lost 9 bases, with 14 bases between them.

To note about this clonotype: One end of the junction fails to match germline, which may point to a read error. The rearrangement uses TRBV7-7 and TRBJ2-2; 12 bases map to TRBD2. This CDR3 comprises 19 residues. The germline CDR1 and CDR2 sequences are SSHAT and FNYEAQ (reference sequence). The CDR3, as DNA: TGTGCTAGCAGCTACCCTCCGGGACTAGCGGGTGTGAACACCGGGGAGCTGTTTTTT. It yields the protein CASSYPPGLAGVNTGELFF.

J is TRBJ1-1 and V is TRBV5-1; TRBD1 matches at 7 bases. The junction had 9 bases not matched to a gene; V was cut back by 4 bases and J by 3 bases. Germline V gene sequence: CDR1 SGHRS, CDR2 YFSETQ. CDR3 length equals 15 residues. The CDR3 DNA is TGCGCCAGCAGCATGACAGGGCAGTTGCACACTGAAGCTTTCTTT. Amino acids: CASSMTGQLHTEAFF. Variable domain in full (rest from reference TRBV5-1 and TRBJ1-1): KAGVTQTPRYLIKTRGQQVTLSCSPISGHRSVSWYQQTPGQGLQFLFEYFSETQRNKGNFPGRFSGRQFSNSRSEMNVSTLELGDSALYLCASSMTGQLHTEAFFGQGTRLTVV.